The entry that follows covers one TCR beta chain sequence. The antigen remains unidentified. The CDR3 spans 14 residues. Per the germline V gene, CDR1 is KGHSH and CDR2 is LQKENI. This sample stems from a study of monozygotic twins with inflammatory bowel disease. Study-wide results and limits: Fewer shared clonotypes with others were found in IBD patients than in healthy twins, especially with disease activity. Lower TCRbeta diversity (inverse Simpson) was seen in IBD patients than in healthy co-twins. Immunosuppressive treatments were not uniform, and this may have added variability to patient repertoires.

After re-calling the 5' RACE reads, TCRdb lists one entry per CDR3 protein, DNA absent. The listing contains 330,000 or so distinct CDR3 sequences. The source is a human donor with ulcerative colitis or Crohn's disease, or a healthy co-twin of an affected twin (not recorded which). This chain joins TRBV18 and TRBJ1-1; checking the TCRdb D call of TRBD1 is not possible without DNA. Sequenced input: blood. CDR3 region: CASSSQDKYTEAFF. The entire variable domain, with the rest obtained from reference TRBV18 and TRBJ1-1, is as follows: NAGVMQNPRHLVRRRGQEARLRCSPMKGHSHVYWYRQLPEEGLKFMVYLQKENIIDESGMPKERFSAEFPKEGPSILRIQQVVRGDSAAYFCASSSQDKYTEAFFGQGTRLTVV.